Listed below are T cell receptor beta chains from one sample, sequenced in a study of sequential checkpoint blockade in melanoma. The method was immunoSEQ multiplex PCR; TCRdb's version includes in-frame clones alone and lacks a portion of them. The sample records more than 3,000 clones, approximately 16% being singletons. Here the sequenced sample was tumor tissue (inferred from file names), taken from a patient given nivolumab and ipilimumab in sequence. Receptors were obtained from a human donor with melanoma. The CDR3 runs from the conserved cysteine through the conserved F or W. A D gene is named only where the DNA matches it firmly. Size is omitted from some rows. Given values are once, few, many or a class for expanded clones.

d_call | clone_size | j_call | v_call | cdr3_nt | cdr3_aa
- | - | TRBJ2-3 | TRBV28 | TGTGCCAGCACCAGGGAAAACAGGGAGACAGATACGCAGTATTTT | CASTRENRETDTQYF
- | - | TRBJ1-5 | TRBV19 | TGTGCCAGTAGACAGGGAAATCAGCCCCAGCATTTT | CASRQGNQPQHF
- | - | TRBJ2-5 | TRBV18 | TGTGCCAGCTCACCACCGGATGGGTACCAAGAGACCCAGTACTTC | CASSPPDGYQETQYF
- | few | TRBJ2-7 | TRBV28 | TGTGCCAGCAGTTTATTAGCCTCCGAGCAGTACTTC | CASSLLASEQYF
TRBD1 | - | TRBJ2-4 | TRBV12-5 | TGTGCCAGCACCCCGAGGGGACAGGGGCTCCAAAACATTCAGTACTTC | CASTPRGQGLQNIQYF
- | - | TRBJ1-1 | TRBV28 | TGTGCCAGCAGTTCACCCGCCGGGACAGAAGCTTTCTTT | CASSSPAGTEAFF
- | few | TRBJ2-3 | TRBV11-3 | TGTGCCAGCAGCTTCCCGGGGGGACAAGGGACAGATACGCAGTATTTT | CASSFPGGQGTDTQYF
- | few | TRBJ1-5 | TRBV28 | TGTGCCAGCAGTTTTAGGATACACGATCAGCCCCAGCATTTT | CASSFRIHDQPQHF
- | few | TRBJ1-2 | TRBV9 | TGTGCCGGGACACGACAGGAGTATTTGAACTATGGCTACACCTTC | CAGTRQEYLNYGYTF
TRBD2 | few | TRBJ2-5 | TRBV28 | TGTGCCAGCAGTCCTAGCGGGGGCCCCCAAGAGACCCAGTACTTC | CASSPSGGPQETQYF
- | few | TRBJ1-5 | TRBV6-8 | TGTGCCAGCAGTTCCGACAACTCACAGGGTCTGTTAGGGCCCCAGCATTTT | CASSSDNSQGLLGPQHF
- | - | TRBJ2-7 | TRBV6-8 | TGTGCCAGCAGTCCGCGGACAGCTAAGGGCGAGCAGTACTTC | CASSPRTAKGEQYF
TRBD1 | medium-sized | TRBJ2-7 | TRBV11-3 | TGTGCCAGCAACCCGGGACAGGGTCGAAACGAGCAGTACTTC | CASNPGQGRNEQYF
- | medium-sized | TRBJ2-6 | TRBV28 | TGTGCCAGCAGTCCGAGCGGGCCGGGGGGCGCTGGGGCCAACGTCCTGACTTTC | CASSPSGPGGAGANVLTF
- | few | TRBJ1-3 | TRBV6-8 | TGTGCCAGCGGGTCGTCTGGAAACACCATATATTTT | CASGSSGNTIYF
- | many | TRBJ2-7 | TRBV11-3 | TGTGCCAGCAGCCGACCAGGAGGGATCGGCGAGCAGTACTTC | CASSRPGGIGEQYF
- | few | TRBJ2-7 | TRBV28 | TGTGCCAGCAGACCTACAGGCAGGGAATGGACCGAGCAGTACTTC | CASRPTGREWTEQYF
- | - | TRBJ1-2 | TRBV6-8 | TGTGCCAGCAGTGACGGCTCCCGGGGCTACACCTTC | CASSDGSRGYTF
TRBD1 | medium-sized | TRBJ2-7 | TRBV23-1 | TGCGCCAGCAGCGACGGGACAGGCTACGAGCAGTACTTC | CASSDGTGYEQYF
- | - | TRBJ1-5 | TRBV6-8 | TGTGCCAGCAGTTACGGGGATCAGCCCCAGCATTTT | CASSYGDQPQHF
TRBD1 | - | TRBJ2-1 | TRBV19 | TGTGCCAGCGGGACAGGGGTTGAGCAGTTCTTC | CASGTGVEQFF
- | - | TRBJ2-3 | TRBV6-8 | TGTGCCAGCAGCTGGGACCGGGACCCAGCCCCCGGCACAGATACGCAGTATTTT | CASSWDRDPAPGTDTQYF
- | many | TRBJ2-3 | TRBV7-6 | TGTGCCAGCAGCTTTCAGCTGGGGCCCGTTGCACACACAGATACGCAGTATTTT | CASSFQLGPVAHTDTQYF
- | - | TRBJ2-3 | TRBV28 | TGTGCCAGCAGTTTAGGGTCGCGCGCCACAGATACGCAGTATTTT | CASSLGSRATDTQYF
- | few | TRBJ1-5 | TRBV11-3 | TGTGCCAGCAGCTTTCGCAAACCCTGGGGCAATCAGCCCCAGCATTTT | CASSFRKPWGNQPQHF
- | - | TRBJ2-7 | TRBV6-8 | TGTGCCAGCAAAGTGGCAGGAGATCTCTTCGAGCAGTACTTC | CASKVAGDLFEQYF
- | - | TRBJ1-1 | TRBV18 | TGTGCCAGCTCACCTACACCGAACACTGAAGCTTTCTTT | CASSPTPNTEAFF
TRBD1 | - | TRBJ2-1 | TRBV19 | TGTGCCAGTAGTCCGACAGGGACCAACTACAATGAGCAGTTCTTC | CASSPTGTNYNEQFF